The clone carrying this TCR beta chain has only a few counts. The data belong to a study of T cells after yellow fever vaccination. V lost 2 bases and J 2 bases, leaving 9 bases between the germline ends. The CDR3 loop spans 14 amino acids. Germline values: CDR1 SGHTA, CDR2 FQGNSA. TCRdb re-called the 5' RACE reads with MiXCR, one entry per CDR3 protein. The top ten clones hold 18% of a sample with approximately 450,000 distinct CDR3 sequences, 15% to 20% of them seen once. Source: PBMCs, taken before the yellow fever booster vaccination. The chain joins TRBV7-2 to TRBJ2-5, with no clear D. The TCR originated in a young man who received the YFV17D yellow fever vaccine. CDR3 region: CASSLKGLQETQYF. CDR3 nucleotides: TGTGCCAGCAGCTTAAAAGGGCTACAAGAGACCCAGTACTTC.